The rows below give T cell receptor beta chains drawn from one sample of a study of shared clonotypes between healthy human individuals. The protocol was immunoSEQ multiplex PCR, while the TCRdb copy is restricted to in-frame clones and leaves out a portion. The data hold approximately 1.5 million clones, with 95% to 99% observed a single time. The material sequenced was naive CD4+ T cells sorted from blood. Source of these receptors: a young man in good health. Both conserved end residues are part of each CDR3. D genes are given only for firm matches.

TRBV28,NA,CASSFQGQRGNQPQHF
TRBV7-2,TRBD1,CASSYTGTGSYEQYF
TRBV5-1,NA,CASSLGGTDNEQFF
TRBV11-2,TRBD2,CATSLAGVQNIQYF
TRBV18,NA,CASSPPLGEGNTIYF
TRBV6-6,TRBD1,CASRDTGGRETQYF
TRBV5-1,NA,CASSPAMAGGNTIYF
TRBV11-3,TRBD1,CASSFQGDPYTDTQYF
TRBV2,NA,CASRLYNEQFF
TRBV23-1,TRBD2,CASSPRGSSYEQYF
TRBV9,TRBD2,CASSVGGSGGYNEQFF
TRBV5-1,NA,CASSPTWGRGVETQYF
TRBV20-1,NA,CSASGSDEQFF
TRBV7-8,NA,CASSFVGSANTGELFF
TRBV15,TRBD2,CATSSKLAGGPQQETQYF
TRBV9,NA,CASSPIPGLATEAFF
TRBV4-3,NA,CASSQDHGFQPQHF
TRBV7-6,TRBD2,CASSPFSGARETQYF
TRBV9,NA,CASSPDLGNEAFF
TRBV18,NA,CASSPFRNPSYEQYF
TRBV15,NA,CATVRKNGYEQYF
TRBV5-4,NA,CASSLGREYSGANVLTF